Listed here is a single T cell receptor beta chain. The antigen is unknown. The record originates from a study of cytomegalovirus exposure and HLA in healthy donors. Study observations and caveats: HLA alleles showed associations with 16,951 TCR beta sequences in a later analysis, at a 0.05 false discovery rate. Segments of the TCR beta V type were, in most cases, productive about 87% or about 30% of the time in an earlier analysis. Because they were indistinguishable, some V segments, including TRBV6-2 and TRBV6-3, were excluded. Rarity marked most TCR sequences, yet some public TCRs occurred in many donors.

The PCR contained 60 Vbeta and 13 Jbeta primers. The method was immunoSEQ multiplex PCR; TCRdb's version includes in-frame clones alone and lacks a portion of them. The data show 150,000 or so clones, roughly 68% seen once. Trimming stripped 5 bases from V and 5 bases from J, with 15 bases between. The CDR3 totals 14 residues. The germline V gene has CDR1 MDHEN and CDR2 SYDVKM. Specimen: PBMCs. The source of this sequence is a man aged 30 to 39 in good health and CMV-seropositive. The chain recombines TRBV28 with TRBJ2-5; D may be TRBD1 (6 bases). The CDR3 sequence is CASSILTGPETQYF. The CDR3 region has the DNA TGTGCCAGCAGTATACTGACAGGCCCCGAGACCCAGTACTTC. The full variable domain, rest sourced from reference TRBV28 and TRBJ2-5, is DVKVTQSSRYLVKRTGEKVFLECVQDMDHENMFWYRQDPGLGLRLIYFSYDVKMKEKGDIPEGYSVSREKKERFSLILESASTNQTSMYLCASSILTGPETQYFGPGTRLLVL.